This T cell receptor (beta chain) appears in the sequencing data of a study of blood T cells in healthy people across ages. Study findings and constraints: Naive T cell percentage showed a strong correlation with TCR beta diversity.

From germline, CDR1 is DFQATT and CDR2 SNEGSKA (reference sequence). Trimming removed 5 bases at V and 0 bases at J, with 11 bases between. The CDR3 is made up of 14 amino acids. There are a few counts of this clonotype. Its antigen is unknown. Together with a sample-barcoded 5' primer, a J-beta primer mix was included in a second PCR lasting about 7 to 11 cycles. One entry per CDR3 protein, called by TCRdb with MiXCR from the 5' RACE reads. The sample lists 750,000 to 950,000 distinct CDR3 sequences, approximately 24% occurring once. These data were likewise used in another study, on T cells of mothers and their children. From that paper: The authors detected no persistent microchimeric T cell clones.

The chain couples TRBV20-1 to TRBJ1-3; TRBD1 might be the D (6 bases). The sequence derives from a boy aged 10-17 years in good health. The sample comprised blood. CDR3 DNA: TGCAGTGCTCATACAGGGTTCTCTGGAAACACCATATATTTT. This gives the protein CSAHTGFSGNTIYF.